Sequencing of this T cell receptor (beta chain) was carried out in a study of shared clonotypes between healthy human individuals. Naive CD4+ cells were CD45RA-selected; the remaining cells were memory. Between the trimmed V and J ends, which lost 5 bases and 7 bases, there was a span of 14 bases. Per germline, CDR1 MNHEY and CDR2 SMNVEV (reference sequence). The CDR3 has 14 residues. Sorted-subset replicate PCRs used 200 ng of genomic DNA. This amount corresponded to 30,000 to 35,000 T cell genomes. Repertoires were generated with immunoSEQ multiplex PCR, while TCRdb's copy carries only in-frame clones and drops some. The table shows around 2.3 million clones, with approximately 96% occurring only once. Overall study results and limits: Relative to memory subsets, naive subsets generally showed larger estimated richness.

Regarding this clone: Its specificity is unknown.

The specimen was naive CD4+ T cells sorted from blood. Subset defined: CD45RA+ positively selected. The chain is built from TRBV27 and TRBJ1-4; tentatively, D is TRBD1 (5 bases). The sequence was obtained from a young man in good health. In nucleotides, the CDR3 is TGTGCCAGCAGTCCGGCAGGGAATTTTGAAAAACTGTTTTTT. It encodes CASSPAGNFEKLFF.